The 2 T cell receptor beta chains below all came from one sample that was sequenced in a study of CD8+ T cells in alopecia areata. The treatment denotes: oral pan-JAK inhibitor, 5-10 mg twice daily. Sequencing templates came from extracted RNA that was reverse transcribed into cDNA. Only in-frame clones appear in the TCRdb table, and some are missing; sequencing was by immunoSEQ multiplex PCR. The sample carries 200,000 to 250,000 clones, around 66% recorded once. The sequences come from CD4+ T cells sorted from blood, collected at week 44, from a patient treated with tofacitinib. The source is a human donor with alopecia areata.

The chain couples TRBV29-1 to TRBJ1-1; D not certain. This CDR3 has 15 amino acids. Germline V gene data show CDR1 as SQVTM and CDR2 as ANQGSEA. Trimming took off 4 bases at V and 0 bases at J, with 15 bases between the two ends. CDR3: CSVGATRTVNTEAFF. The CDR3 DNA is TGCAGCGTTGGAGCCACACGGACTGTGAACACTGAAGCTTTCTTT. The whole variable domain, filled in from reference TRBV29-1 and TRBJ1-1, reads SAVISQKPSRDICQRGTSLTIQCQVDSQVTMMFWYRQQPGQSLTLIATANQGSEATYESGFVIDKFPISRPNLTFSTLTVSNMSPEDSSIYLCSVGATRTVNTEAFFGQGTRLTVV.

The CDR3 protein is CASSPSAGGFGEQYF. DNA for the CDR3: TGCGCCAGCAGCCCCTCGGCAGGGGGCTTTGGCGAGCAGTACTTC. The chain couples TRBV4-1 to TRBJ2-7; 8 nucleotides line up with TRBD1. The J segment lost 6 bases and the V segment lost 4 bases, leaving 11 bases of the junction unmatched. CDR3 length equals 15 residues. Germline CDR1 reads MGHRA; CDR2 reads YSYEKL.